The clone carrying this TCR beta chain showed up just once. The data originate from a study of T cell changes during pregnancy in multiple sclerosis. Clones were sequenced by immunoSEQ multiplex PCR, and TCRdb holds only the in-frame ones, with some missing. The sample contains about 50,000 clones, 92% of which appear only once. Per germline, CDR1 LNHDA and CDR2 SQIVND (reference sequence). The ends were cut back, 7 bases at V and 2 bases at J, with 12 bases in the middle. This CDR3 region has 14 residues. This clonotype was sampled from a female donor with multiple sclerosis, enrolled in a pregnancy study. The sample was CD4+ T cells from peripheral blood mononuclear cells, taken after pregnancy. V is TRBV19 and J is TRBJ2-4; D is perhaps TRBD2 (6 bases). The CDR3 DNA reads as TGTGCCAGTACGCCGGAGGGTACCAAAAACATTCAGTACTTC. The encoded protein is CASTPEGTKNIQYF.